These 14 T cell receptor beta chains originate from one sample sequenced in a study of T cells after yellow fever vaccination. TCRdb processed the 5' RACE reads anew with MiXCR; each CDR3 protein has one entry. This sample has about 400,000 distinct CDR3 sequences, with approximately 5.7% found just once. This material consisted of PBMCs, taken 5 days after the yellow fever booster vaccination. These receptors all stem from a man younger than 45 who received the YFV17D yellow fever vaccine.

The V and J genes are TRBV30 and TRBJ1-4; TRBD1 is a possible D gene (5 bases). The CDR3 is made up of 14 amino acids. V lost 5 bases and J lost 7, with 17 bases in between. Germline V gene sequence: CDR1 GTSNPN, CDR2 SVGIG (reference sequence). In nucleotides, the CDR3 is TGTGCCTGGGTGCACAGGTGGCGCGGTGAAAAACTGTTTTTT. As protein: CAWVHRWRGEKLFF.

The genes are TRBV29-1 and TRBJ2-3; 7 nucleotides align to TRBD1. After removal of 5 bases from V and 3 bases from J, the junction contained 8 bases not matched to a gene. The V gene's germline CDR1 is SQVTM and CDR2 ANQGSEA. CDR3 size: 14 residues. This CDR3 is CSVLTRGQTDTQYF. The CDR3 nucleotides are TGCAGCGTTTTAACTAGGGGGCAAACAGATACGCAGTATTTT.

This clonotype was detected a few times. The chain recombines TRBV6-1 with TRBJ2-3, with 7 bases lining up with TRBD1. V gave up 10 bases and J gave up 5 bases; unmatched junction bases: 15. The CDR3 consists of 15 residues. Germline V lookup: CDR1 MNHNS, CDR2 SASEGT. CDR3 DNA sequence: TGTGCCACCATAATATCGACAGGGTGGGGAGATACGCAGTATTTT. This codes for CATIISTGWGDTQYF.

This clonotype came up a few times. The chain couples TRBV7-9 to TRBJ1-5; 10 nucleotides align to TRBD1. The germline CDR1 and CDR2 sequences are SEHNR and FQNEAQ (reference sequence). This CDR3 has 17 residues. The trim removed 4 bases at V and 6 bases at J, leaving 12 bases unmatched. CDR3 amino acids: CASSYGTTGGYSQPQHF. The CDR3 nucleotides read TGTGCCAGCAGCTACGGTACGACAGGGGGCTATAGTCAGCCCCAGCATTTT.

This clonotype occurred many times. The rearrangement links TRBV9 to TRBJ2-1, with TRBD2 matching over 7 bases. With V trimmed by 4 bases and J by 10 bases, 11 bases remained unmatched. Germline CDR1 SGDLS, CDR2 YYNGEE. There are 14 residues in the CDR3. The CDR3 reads CASSLRDYLGEQFF. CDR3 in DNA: TGTGCCAGCAGCCTCCGGGACTACCTAGGGGAGCAGTTCTTC.

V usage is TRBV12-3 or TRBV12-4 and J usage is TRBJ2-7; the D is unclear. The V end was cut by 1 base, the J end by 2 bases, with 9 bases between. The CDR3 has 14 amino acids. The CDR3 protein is CASSLGYGPYEQYF. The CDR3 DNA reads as TGTGCCAGCAGTTTAGGATACGGACCCTACGAGCAGTACTTC.

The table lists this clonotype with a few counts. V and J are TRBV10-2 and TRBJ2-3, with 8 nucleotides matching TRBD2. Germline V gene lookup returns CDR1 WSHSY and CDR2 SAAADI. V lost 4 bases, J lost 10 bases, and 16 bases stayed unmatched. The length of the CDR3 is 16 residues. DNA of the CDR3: TGCGCCAGCAGTGCTTCGCGGGAGGCCTCTCTAGGGGCGCAGTATTTT. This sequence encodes CASSASREASLGAQYF.

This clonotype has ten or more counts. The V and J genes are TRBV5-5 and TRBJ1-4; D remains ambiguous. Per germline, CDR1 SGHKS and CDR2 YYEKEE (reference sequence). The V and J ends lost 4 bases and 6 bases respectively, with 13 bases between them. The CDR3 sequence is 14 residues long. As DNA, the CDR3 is TGTGCCAGCAGCCCCCGGACGGCTTATGAAAAACTGTTTTTT. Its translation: CASSPRTAYEKLFF. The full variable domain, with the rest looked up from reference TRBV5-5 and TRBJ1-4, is DAGVTQSPTHLIKTRGQQVTLRCSPISGHKSVSWYQQVLGQGPQFIFQYYEKEERGRGNFPDRFSARQFPNYSSELNVNALLLGDSALYLCASSPRTAYEKLFFGSGTQLSVL.

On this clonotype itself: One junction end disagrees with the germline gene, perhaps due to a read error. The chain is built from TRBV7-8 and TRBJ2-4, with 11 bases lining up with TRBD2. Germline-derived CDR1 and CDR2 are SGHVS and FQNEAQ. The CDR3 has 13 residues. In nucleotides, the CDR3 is TGTGCCAGCAGACAACTAGCGGGAGCGCCTTTGGACTTC. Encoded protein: CASRQLAGAPLDF.

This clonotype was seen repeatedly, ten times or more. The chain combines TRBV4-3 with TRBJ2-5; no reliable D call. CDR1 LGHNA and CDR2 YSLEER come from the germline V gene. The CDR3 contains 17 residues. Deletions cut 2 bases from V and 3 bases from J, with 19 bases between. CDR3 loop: CASSQPWSCGRKETQYF. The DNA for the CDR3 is TGCGCCAGCAGCCAACCTTGGAGTTGTGGGCGGAAAGAGACCCAGTACTTC.

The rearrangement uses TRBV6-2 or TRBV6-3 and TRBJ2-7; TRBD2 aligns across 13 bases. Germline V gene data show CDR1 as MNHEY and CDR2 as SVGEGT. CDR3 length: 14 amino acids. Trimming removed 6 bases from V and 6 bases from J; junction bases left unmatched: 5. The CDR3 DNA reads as TGTGCCAGCAGGCCCGGACTAGCGGGAGCCGAGCAGTACTTC. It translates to CASRPGLAGAEQYF.

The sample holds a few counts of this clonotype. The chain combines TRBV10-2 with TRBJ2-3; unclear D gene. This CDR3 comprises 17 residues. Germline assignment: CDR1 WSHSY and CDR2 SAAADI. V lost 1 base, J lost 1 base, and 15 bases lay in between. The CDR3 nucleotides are TGCGCCAGCAGTGAGTGGCCCCCTTCAACAGGCACAGATACGCAGTATTTT. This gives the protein CASSEWPPSTGTDTQYF.

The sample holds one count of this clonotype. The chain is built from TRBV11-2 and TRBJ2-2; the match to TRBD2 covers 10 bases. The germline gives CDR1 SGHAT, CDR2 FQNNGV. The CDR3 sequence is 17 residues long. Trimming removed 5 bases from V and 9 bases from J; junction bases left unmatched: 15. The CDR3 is CASSPPLHLAGAWELFF. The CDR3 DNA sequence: TGTGCCAGCAGCCCACCACTCCATCTAGCGGGAGCCTGGGAGCTGTTTTTT.

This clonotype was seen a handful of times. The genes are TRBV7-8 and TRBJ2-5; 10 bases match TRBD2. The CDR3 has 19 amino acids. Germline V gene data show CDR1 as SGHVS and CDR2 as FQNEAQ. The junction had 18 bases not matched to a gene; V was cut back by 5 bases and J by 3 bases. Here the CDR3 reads CASSPIKTSGYGLKETQYF. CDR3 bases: TGTGCCAGCAGCCCAATCAAGACTAGCGGGTACGGGCTAAAAGAGACCCAGTACTTC.